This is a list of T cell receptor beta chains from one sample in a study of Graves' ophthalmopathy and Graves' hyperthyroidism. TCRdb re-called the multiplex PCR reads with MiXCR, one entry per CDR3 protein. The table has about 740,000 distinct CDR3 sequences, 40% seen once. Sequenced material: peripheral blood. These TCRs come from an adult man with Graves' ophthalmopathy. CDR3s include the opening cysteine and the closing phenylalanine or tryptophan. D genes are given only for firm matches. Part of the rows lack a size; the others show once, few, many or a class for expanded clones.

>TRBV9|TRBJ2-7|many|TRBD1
CASSVGAGGEQYF
TGTGCCAGCAGCGTAGGGGCAGGGGGCGAGCAGTACTTC
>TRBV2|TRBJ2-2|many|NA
CASGRDTGELFF
TGTGCCAGCGGACGGGACACCGGGGAGCTGTTTTTT
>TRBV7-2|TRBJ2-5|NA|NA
CASSVAGAQTQYF
TGTGCCAGCAGCGTTGCGGGGGCTCAGACCCAGTACTTC
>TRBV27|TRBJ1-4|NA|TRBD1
CASRQGAIEKLFF
TGTGCCAGCAGACAGGGGGCGATCGAAAAACTGTTTTTT
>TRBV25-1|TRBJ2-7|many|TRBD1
CASSDPGQGAHEQYF
TGTGCCAGCAGTGATCCGGGACAGGGGGCCCACGAGCAATACTTC
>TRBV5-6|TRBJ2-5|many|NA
CASSLLRAVKQETQYF
TGTGCCAGCAGCTTGTTGAGGGCAGTTAAGCAAGAGACCCAGTACTTC
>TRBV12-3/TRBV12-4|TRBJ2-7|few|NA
CASSDLAYEQYF
TGTGCCAGCAGTGACCTTGCCTACGAGCAGTACTTC
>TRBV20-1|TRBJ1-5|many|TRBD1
CSASDRDRGHQPQHF
TGCAGTGCTAGTGACCGGGACAGGGGGCATCAGCCCCAGCATTTT
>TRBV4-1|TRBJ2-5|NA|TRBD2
CASSQGQGAGYQETQYF
TGCGCCAGCAGCCAAGGGCAGGGAGCGGGATATCAAGAGACCCAGTACTTC
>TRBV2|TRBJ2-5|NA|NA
CASSARSLMETQYF
TGTGCCAGCAGTGCCAGGTCCCTGATGGAGACCCAGTACTTC
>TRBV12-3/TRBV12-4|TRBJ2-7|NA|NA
CASSIGNAYEQYF
TGTGCCAGCAGTATCGGGAACGCGTACGAGCAGTACTTC
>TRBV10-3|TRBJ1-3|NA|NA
CAISDQGNGNTIYF
TGTGCCATCAGTGACCAGGGAAATGGAAACACCATATATTTT
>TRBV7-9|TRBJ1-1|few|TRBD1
CASSPSGPGGRGGAFF
TGTGCCAGCAGCCCCTCTGGGCCAGGGGGCCGCGGCGGAGCTTTCTTT
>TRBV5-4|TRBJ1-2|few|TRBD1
CASSRRDRANYGYTF
TGTGCCAGCAGCCGCAGGGACAGGGCTAACTATGGCTACACCTTC
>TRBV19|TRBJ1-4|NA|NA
CASSMGRVYEKLFF
TGTGCCAGTAGTATGGGCAGGGTATATGAAAAACTGTTTTTT
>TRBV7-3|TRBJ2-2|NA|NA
CASSSPGETGELFF
TGTGCCAGCAGCTCCCCAGGGGAAACCGGGGAGCTGTTTTTT